This TCR beta chain was sequenced for a study of T cell responses to AZD1222 COVID-19 vaccine. In the study overall: Second-dose intervals of approximately 4 or approximately 12 weeks were pooled.

The assay was immunoSEQ multiplex PCR, and TCRdb's table has in-frame clones only and misses some. Altogether 110,000 to 150,000 clones are present, under 95% being singletons, with the ten largest covering just over 3%. V gave up 5 bases and J gave up 3 bases, with 11 bases separating them. CDR3 length: 13 amino acids. Per germline, CDR1 SEHNR and CDR2 FQNEAQ (reference sequence). This sequence joins TRBV7-9 and TRBJ2-7; D may correspond to TRBD1 or TRBD2 (5 bases each). The receptor was isolated from an adult in good health. The sequencing used peripheral blood, collected on day 0 of AZD1222 vaccination. The CDR3 DNA sequence: TGTGCCAGCAGCCGAGGGGACGGCTACGAGCAGTACTTC. Protein product: CASSRGDGYEQYF.